This note documents a single TCR beta chain sequence. Its antigen is currently unknown. These data come from a study of glioma-infiltrating T cells after dendritic cell vaccination. At the level of the study: Glioblastoma patients came from Phase I and II dendritic cell vaccination trials. General study points: Only a small number of patients had complete blood and tumor samples.

The CDR3 totals 16 residues. V lost 6 bases and J lost 7, with 22 bases in between. Germline values: CDR1 SGHTA, CDR2 FQGNSA. Primers: 60 V beta forward and 13 J beta reverse. Clones were read by immunoSEQ multiplex PCR, and TCRdb kept only the in-frame ones, dropping some. Among some 73,000 clones listed, approximately 80% were seen once. Blood PBMC samples: pre-vaccination, two weeks post third vaccination, and at tumor progression. The TCR comes from a human donor with glioblastoma. The rearrangement uses TRBV7-2 and TRBJ2-1; tentative D call: TRBD1 (5 bases). This specimen was blood, taken before dendritic cell vaccination. The CDR3 DNA is TGTGCCAGCAGGACCCTCCAGGGTGTGGCAGTGAATGAGCAGTTCTTC. Translated, it gives CASRTLQGVAVNEQFF.